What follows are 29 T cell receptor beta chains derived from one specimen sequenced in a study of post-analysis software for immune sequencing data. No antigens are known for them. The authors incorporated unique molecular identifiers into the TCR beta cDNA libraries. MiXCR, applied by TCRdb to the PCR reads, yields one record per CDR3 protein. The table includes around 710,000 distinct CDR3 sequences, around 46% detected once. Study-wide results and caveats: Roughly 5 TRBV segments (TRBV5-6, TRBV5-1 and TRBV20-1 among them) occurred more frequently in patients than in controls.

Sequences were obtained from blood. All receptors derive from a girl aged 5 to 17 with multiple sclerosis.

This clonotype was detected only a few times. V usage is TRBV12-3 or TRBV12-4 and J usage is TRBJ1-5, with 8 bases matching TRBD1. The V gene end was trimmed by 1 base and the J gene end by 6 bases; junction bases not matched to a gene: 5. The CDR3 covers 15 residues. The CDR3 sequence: CASSLDQQGVQPQHF. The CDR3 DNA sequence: TGTGCCAGCAGTTTAGACCAACAGGGGGTTCAGCCCCAGCATTTT.

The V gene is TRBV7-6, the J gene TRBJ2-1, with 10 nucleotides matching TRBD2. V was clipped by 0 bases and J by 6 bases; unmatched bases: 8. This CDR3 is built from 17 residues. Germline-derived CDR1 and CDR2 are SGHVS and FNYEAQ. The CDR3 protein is CASSLASLAGVLNEQFF. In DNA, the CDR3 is TGTGCCAGCAGCTTAGCGAGTCTAGCGGGAGTTCTCAATGAGCAGTTCTTC.

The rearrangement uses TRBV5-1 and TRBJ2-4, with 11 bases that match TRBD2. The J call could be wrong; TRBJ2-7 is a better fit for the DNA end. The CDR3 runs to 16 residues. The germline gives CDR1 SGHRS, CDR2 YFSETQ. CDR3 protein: CASSLILAGELGEQYF. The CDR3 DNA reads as TGCGCCAGCAGCTTGATACTAGCGGGAGAATTGGGCGAGCAGTACTTC.

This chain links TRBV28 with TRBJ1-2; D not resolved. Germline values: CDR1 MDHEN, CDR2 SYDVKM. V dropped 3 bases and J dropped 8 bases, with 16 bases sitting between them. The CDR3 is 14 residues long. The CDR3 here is CASSFPRGKGGYTF. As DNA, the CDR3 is TGTGCCAGCAGTTTCCCGCGGGGAAAAGGCGGCTACACCTTC.

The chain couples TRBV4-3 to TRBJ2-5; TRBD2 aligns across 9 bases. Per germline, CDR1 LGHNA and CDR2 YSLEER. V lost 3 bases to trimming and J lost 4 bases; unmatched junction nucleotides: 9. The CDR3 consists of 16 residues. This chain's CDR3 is CASSQRGSGSRETQYF. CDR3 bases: TGCGCCAGCAGCCAGAGGGGTAGCGGGAGTCGAGAGACCCAGTACTTC.

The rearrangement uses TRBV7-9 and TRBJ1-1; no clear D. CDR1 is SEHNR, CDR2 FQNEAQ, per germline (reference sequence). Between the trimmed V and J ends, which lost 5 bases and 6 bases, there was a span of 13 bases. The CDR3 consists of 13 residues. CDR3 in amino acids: CASSLTPQAEAFF. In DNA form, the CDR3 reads TGTGCCAGCAGCCTAACCCCTCAGGCTGAAGCTTTCTTT.

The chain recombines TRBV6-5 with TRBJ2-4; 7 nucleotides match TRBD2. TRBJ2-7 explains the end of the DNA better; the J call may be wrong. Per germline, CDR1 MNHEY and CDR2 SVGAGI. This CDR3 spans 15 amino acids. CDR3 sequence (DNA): TGTGCCAGCAGTGGGACCGCTAGCGGTACCTACGAGCAGTACTTC. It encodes CASSGTASGTYEQYF.

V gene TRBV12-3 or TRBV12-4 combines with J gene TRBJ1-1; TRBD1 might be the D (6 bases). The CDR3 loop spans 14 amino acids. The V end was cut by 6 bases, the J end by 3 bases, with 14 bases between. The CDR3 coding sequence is TGTGCCAGCAGGGCCGGGGGGCCATACACTGAAGCTTTCTTT. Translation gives CASRAGGPYTEAFF.

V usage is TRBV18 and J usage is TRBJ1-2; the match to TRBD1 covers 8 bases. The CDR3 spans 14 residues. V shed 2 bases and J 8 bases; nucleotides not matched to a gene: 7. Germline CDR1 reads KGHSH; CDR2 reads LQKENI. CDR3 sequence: CASSPAMTGDGYTF. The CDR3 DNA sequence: TGTGCCAGCTCACCAGCAATGACAGGGGACGGCTACACCTTC.

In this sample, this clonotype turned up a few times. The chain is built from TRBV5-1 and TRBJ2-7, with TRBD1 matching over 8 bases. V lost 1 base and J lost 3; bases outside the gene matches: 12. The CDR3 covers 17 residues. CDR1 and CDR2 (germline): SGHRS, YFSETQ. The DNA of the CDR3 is TGCGCCAGCAGCTTGTGGACAGGGACTGGGCGAGTCTACGAGCAGTACTTC. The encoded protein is CASSLWTGTGRVYEQYF.

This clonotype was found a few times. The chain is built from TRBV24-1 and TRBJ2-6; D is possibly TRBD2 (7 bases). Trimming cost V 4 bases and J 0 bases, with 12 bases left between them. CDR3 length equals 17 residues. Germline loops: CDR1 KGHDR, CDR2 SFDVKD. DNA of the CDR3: TGTGCCACCAGTGAATCGGGGGGCCGCTCTGGGGCCAACGTCCTGACTTTC. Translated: CATSESGGRSGANVLTF.

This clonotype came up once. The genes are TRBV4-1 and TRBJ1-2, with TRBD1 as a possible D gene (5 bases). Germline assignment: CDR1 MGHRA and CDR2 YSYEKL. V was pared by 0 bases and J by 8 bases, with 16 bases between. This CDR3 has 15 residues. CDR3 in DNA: TGCGCCAGCAGCCAAGATCGTCAGACAGCGAGAGGCTACACCTTC. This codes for CASSQDRQTARGYTF.

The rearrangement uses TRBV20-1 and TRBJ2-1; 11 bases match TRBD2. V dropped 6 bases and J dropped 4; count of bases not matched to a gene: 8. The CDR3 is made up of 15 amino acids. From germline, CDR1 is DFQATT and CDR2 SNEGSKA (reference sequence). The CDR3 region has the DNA TGCAGTGCCCAGGTTGGGACTAGCGGATACAATGAGCAGTTCTTC. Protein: CSAQVGTSGYNEQFF.

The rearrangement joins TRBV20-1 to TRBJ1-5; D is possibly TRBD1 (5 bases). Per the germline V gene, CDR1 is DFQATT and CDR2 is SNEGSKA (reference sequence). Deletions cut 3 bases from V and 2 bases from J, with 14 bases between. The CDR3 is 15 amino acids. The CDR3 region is CSASEAGLGNQPQHF. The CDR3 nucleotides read TGCAGTGCTAGTGAGGCAGGGTTGGGCAATCAGCCCCAGCATTTT.

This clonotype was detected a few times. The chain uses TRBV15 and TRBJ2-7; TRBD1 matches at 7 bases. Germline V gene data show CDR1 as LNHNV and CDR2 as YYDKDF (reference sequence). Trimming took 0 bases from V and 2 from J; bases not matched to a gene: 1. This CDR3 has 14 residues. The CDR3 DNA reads TGTGCCACCAGCAGAGAACAGGGGACCTACGAGCAGTACTTC. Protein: CATSREQGTYEQYF.

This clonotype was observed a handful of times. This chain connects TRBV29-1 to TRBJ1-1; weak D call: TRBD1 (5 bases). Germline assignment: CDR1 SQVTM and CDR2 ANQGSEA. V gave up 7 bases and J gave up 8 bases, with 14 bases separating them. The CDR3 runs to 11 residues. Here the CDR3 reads CSGGVYGEAFF. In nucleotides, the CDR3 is TGCAGCGGAGGGGTTTACGGCGAAGCTTTCTTT.

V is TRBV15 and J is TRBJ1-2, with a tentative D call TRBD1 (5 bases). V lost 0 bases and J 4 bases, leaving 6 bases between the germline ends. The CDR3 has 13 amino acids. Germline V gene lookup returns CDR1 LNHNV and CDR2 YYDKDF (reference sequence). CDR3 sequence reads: CATSRDGGYGYTF. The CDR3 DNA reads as TGTGCCACCAGCAGAGATGGGGGCTATGGCTACACCTTC.

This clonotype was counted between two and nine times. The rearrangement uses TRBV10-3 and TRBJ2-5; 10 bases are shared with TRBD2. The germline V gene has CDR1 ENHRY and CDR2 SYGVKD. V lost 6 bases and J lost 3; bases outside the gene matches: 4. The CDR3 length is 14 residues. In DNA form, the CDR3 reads TGTGCCATCAGGGCTAGCGGGAGAGAAGAGACCCAGTACTTC. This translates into CAIRASGREETQYF.

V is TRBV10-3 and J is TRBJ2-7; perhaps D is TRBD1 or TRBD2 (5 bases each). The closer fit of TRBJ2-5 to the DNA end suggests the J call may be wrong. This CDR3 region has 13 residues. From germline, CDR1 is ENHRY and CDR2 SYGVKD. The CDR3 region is CAIRAGTEETQYF. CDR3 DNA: TGTGCCATCAGAGCCGGGACGGAAGAGACCCAGTACTTC.

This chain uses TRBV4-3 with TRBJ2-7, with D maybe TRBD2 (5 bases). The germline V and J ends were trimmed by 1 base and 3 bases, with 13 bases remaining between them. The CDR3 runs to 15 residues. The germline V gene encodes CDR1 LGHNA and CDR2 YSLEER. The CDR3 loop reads CASSQVGAAFYEQYF. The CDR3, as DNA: TGCGCCAGCAGCCAAGTAGGAGCGGCATTCTACGAGCAGTACTTC.

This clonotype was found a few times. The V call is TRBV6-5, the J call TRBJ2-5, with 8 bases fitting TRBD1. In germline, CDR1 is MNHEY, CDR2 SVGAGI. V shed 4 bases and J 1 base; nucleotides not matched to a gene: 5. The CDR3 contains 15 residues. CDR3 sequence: CASSLDRGSQETQYF. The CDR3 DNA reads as TGTGCCAGCAGTTTAGACAGGGGAAGCCAAGAGACCCAGTACTTC.

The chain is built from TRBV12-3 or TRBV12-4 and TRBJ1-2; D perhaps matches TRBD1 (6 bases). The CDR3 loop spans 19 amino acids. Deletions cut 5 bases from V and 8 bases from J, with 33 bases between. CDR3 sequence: CASSRGGATHAGRMGGYTF. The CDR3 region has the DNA TGTGCCAGCAGTAGGGGGGGGGCAACCCACGCCGGCCGAATGGGGGGCTACACCTTC.

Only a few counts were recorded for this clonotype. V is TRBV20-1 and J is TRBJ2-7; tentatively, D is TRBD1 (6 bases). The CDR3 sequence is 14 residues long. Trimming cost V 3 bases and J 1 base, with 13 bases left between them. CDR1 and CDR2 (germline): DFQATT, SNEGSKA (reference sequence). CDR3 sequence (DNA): TGCAGTGCTAGGGGGGCTGAGCGATCCTACGAGCAGTACTTC. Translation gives CSARGAERSYEQYF.

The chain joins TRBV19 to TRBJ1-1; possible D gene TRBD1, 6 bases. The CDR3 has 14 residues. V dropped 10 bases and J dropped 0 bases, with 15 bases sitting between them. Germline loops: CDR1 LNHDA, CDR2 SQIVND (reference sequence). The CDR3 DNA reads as TGTGCCACCCGGGTCAGGGGACTGAACACTGAAGCTTTCTTT. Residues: CATRVRGLNTEAFF.

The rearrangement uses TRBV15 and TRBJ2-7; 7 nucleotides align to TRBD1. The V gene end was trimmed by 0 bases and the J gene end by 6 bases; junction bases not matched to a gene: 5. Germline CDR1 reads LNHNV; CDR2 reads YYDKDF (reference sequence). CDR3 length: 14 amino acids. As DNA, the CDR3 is TGTGCCACCAGCAGAGATCTGGACAGGCGCGAGCAGTACTTC. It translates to CATSRDLDRREQYF.

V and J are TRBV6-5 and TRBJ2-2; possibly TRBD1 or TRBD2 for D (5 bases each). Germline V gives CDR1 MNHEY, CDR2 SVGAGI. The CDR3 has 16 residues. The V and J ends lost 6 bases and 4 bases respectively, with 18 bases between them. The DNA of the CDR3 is TGTGCCAGCAGCCAGTGGGGGTTGGGGAGCACCGGGGAGCTGTTTTTT. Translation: CASSQWGLGSTGELFF.

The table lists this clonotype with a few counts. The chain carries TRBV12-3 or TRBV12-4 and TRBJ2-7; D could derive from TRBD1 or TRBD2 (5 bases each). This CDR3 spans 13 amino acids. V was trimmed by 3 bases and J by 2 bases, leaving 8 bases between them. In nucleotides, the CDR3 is TGTGCCAGCAGTTTCGGGGCAACCTACGAGCAGTACTTC. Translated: CASSFGATYEQYF.

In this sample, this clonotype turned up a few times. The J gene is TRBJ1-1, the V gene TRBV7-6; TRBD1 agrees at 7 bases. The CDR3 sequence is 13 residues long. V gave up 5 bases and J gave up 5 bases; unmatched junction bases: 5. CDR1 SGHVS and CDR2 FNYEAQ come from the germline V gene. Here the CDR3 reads CASSDREGTEAFF. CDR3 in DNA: TGTGCCAGCAGCGACAGGGAGGGGACTGAAGCTTTCTTT.

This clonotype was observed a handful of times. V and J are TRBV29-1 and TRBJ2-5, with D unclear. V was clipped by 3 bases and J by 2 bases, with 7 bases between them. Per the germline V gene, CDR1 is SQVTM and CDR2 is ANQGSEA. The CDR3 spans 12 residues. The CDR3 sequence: CSVDVGQETQYF. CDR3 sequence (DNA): TGCAGCGTTGATGTCGGGCAAGAGACCCAGTACTTC.